These 23 T cell receptor beta chains share one sample of origin, sequenced in a study of T cells in Graves' hyperthyroidism and ophthalmopathy. Using RNA transcripts as the source, TCR beta CDR3 regions were amplified. HTBI primers drove first-round RT-PCR of the TCR CDR3. TCRdb recomputed calls from the multiplex PCR reads with MiXCR, one row per CDR3 protein. The sample lists approximately 720,000 distinct CDR3 sequences; around 20% were seen once. The specimen was blood. These receptors were taken from a woman aged 50 to 65 with Graves' hyperthyroidism that later progressed to Graves' ophthalmopathy.

In this sample, this clonotype turned up many times. The rearrangement uses TRBV3-1 and TRBJ2-7; D not resolved. CDR1 is LGHDT, CDR2 YNNKEL, per germline (reference sequence). V dropped 1 base and J dropped 2 bases, with 6 bases sitting between them. The CDR3 loop spans 13 amino acids. The CDR3 here is CASSQVPTYEQYF. The CDR3 DNA sequence: TGTGCCAGCAGCCAAGTACCTACCTACGAGCAGTACTTC.

The CDR3 here is CASSTGYYNEQFF. CDR3 DNA: TGTGCCAGCAGCACCGGTTACTACAATGAGCAGTTCTTC. The chain carries TRBV7-9 and TRBJ2-1; D is uncertain. The CDR3 length is 13 residues. Germline-derived CDR1 and CDR2 are SEHNR and FQNEAQ (reference sequence). V was clipped by 5 bases and J by 3 bases, with 8 bases between them.

J is TRBJ1-3 and V is TRBV4-1; TRBD1 might be the D (6 bases). The CDR3 contains 16 residues. Germline values: CDR1 MGHRA, CDR2 YSYEKL. V lost 4 bases to trimming and J lost 0 bases, with 13 bases between them. CDR3 nucleotide sequence: TGCGCCAGCAGCCTCGGACAGTTTCGCTCTGGAAACACCATATATTTT. This sequence encodes CASSLGQFRSGNTIYF.

This clonotype was seen a handful of times. The chain employs TRBV12-3 or TRBV12-4 and TRBJ1-6; a weak D match, TRBD1 (5 bases). The CDR3 is 15 amino acids. The V end lost 1 base, the J end lost 5 bases, and 9 bases lay between the germline ends. Here the CDR3 DNA reads TGTGCCAGCAGTTTAGATGGGGCCAATAATTCACCCCTCCACTTT. It translates to CASSLDGANNSPLHF.

This clonotype was seen a few times. The genes are TRBV7-2 and TRBJ2-3, with TRBD2 matching 10 bases. Trimming took 5 bases from V and 7 from J; bases not matched to a gene: 12. Germline V gene lookup returns CDR1 SGHTA and CDR2 FQGNSA. The CDR3 contains 16 residues. CDR3 bases: TGTGCCAGCAGCCAAGCGGGGACTAGCGCCACTTATACGCAGTATTTT. This translates into CASSQAGTSATYTQYF.

This clonotype was seen at least ten times. The chain carries TRBV6-1 and TRBJ2-7; no clear D gene. The V and J ends lost 5 bases and 5 bases respectively, with 7 bases between them. This CDR3 region has 11 residues. The V gene's germline CDR1 is MNHNS and CDR2 SASEGT. The CDR3 DNA is TGTGCCAGCAGTCTTCAGCACGAGCAGTACTTC. Residues: CASSLQHEQYF.

This clonotype was detected only a few times. The chain employs TRBV29-1 and TRBJ1-6; D not resolved. Germline CDR1 and CDR2: SQVTM and ANQGSEA. This CDR3 spans 12 amino acids. The ends were cut back, 4 bases at V and 6 bases at J, with 7 bases in the middle. CDR3 sequence reads: CSVGEINSPLHF. The CDR3 region has the DNA TGCAGCGTTGGAGAGATTAATTCACCCCTCCACTTT.

This clonotype occurred many times. This chain connects TRBV30 to TRBJ1-1, with 10 positions matching TRBD1. This CDR3 comprises 13 residues. The germline V gene encodes CDR1 GTSNPN and CDR2 SVGIG (reference sequence). Trimming removed 5 bases from V and 1 base from J; junction bases left unmatched: 1. CDR3 nucleotide sequence: TGTGCCTGGGGGACAGGGGAGAACACTGAAGCTTTCTTT. This encodes CAWGTGENTEAFF.

This clonotype was counted many times. The chain is built from TRBV10-3 and TRBJ1-1, with D possibly TRBD1 on 6 matching bases. Germline CDR1 reads ENHRY; CDR2 reads SYGVKD. With 8 bases removed from V and 3 bases from J, the gap between germline ends came to 16 bases. This CDR3 contains 14 residues. This chain's CDR3 is CAIGGRGQDTEAFF. CDR3 nucleotide sequence: TGTGCCATCGGTGGCAGGGGTCAGGACACTGAAGCTTTCTTT.

This clonotype has at least ten counts. This sequence joins TRBV12-3 or TRBV12-4 and TRBJ2-1, with 10 nucleotides matching TRBD2. Losses at the gene ends were 5 bases for V and 10 bases for J; bases not matched to a gene: 11. The CDR3 is 15 amino acids. The CDR3 bases are TGTGCCAGCAGTAGCGGGGGGGCCAGAGTCAGCGAGCAGTTCTTC. Residues: CASSSGGARVSEQFF.

The table lists this clonotype with a few counts. The rearrangement joins TRBV2 to TRBJ2-5, with D tentatively TRBD1 or TRBD2 (5 bases each). Trimming left V 8 bases short and J 5 bases short, with 18 bases between. Germline-derived CDR1 and CDR2 are SNHLY and FYNNEI. The CDR3 has 14 amino acids. In nucleotides, the CDR3 is TGTGCCAGCCCGGGGCTAGGCGGTTTGGAGACCCAGTACTTC. This gives the protein CASPGLGGLETQYF.

In its sample, this clonotype was seen a few times. CDR3 amino acids: CSALVDYNEQFF. The DNA of the CDR3 is TGCAGTGCCCTTGTAGATTACAATGAGCAGTTCTTC. The chain has TRBV20-1 and TRBJ2-1; D gene uncertain. CDR1 DFQATT and CDR2 SNEGSKA come from the germline V gene (reference sequence). The CDR3 has 12 residues. Trimming removed 6 bases at V and 4 bases at J, with 10 bases between.

The sample holds a few counts of this clonotype. The chain recombines TRBV29-1 with TRBJ2-2, with TRBD2 identical over 7 bases. This CDR3 spans 12 amino acids. Germline CDR1 and CDR2: SQVTM and ANQGSEA. CDR3 sequence: CTIAGDTGELFF. The CDR3 DNA reads TGCACCATTGCGGGAGACACCGGGGAGCTGTTTTTT.

This clonotype has at least ten counts. Compared with germline, one end of the junction differs, possibly owing to a read error. This chain uses TRBV20-1 with TRBJ2-1; D might be TRBD1 or TRBD2, each matching 6 bases. The CDR3 runs 15 residues. The germline V gene has CDR1 DFQATT and CDR2 SNEGSKA (reference sequence). CDR3 residues: CSTRRGFSSYNEQFF. The CDR3 coding sequence is TGCAGTACTAGGAGGGGGTTCAGCTCCTACAATGAGCAGTTCTTC.

The chain has TRBV9 and TRBJ1-2; 8 bases are a match to TRBD1. The CDR3 consists of 17 residues. V shed 0 bases, J shed 4 bases, and the junction held 11 bases outside the gene matches. Per germline, CDR1 SGDLS and CDR2 YYNGEE. This CDR3 reads CASSVEPEAGQVYGYTF. Written as DNA, the CDR3 is TGTGCCAGCAGCGTAGAGCCCGAGGCGGGACAGGTCTATGGCTACACCTTC. The full variable domain, in which reference TRBV9 and TRBJ1-2 provide the parts outside the CDR3, is DSGVTQTPKHLITATGQRVTLRCSPRSGDLSVYWYQQSLDQGLQFLIQYYNGEERAKGNILERFSAQQFPDLHSELNLSSLELGDSALYFCASSVEPEAGQVYGYTFGSGTRLTVV.

This clonotype was seen at least ten times. The V and J genes are TRBV3-1 and TRBJ2-7; 7 bases align to TRBD1. The junction had 4 bases not matched to a gene; V was cut back by 1 base and J by 1 base. CDR1 is LGHDT and CDR2 is YNNKEL in the germline V gene (reference sequence). This CDR3 comprises 15 residues. The CDR3 reads CASSQAARGSYEQYF. The CDR3 region has the DNA TGTGCCAGCAGCCAAGCGGCCAGGGGGTCCTACGAGCAGTACTTC.

There are many counts of this clonotype. The CDR3 DNA reads as TGCAGTGCTAGTAGGACAGGGACCTATGGCTACACCTTC. Protein sequence: CSASRTGTYGYTF. The chain combines TRBV20-1 with TRBJ1-2, with TRBD1 matching over 8 bases. Germline V lookup: CDR1 DFQATT, CDR2 SNEGSKA (reference sequence). The CDR3 length is 13 residues. Trimming took 3 bases from V and 4 from J; bases not matched to a gene: 4.

This clonotype has a handful of counts. The V gene is TRBV11-2, the J gene TRBJ2-2, with TRBD2 matching 9 bases. In germline, CDR1 is SGHAT, CDR2 FQNNGV. The junction had 16 bases not matched to a gene; V was cut back by 7 bases and J by 4 bases. The CDR3 has 18 amino acids. The CDR3 sequence: CASNPPWASGAPTGELFF. The CDR3 nucleotides read TGTGCCAGCAACCCCCCCTGGGCTAGCGGGGCCCCCACCGGGGAGCTGTTTTTT.

This clonotype was recorded a few times. The J gene is TRBJ2-3, the V gene TRBV6-5; 9 nucleotides match TRBD1. CDR3 length: 20 residues. Germline V gene data show CDR1 as MNHEY and CDR2 as SVGAGI. V gave up 4 bases and J gave up 1 base; unmatched junction bases: 18. The CDR3 nucleotides read TGTGCCAGCAGTTCACGAACAGGGGGCAGGGGGCGGGCCGGCACAGATACGCAGTATTTT. Translating it yields CASSSRTGGRGRAGTDTQYF.

This clonotype appeared a few times. The rearrangement joins TRBV29-1 to TRBJ1-4; D may be TRBD1 (6 bases). Germline V gives CDR1 SQVTM, CDR2 ANQGSEA. V was pared by 7 bases and J by 0 bases, with 15 bases between. This CDR3 is 15 amino acids long. CDR3 sequence: CSAKGGPATNEKLFF. The CDR3 DNA reads as TGCAGCGCCAAAGGGGGGCCTGCAACTAATGAAAAACTGTTTTTT.

J is TRBJ2-3 and V is TRBV6-1; 8 nucleotides line up with TRBD1. The germline CDR1 and CDR2 sequences are MNHNS and SASEGT. The length of the CDR3 is 16 residues. V dropped 6 bases and J dropped 2; count of bases not matched to a gene: 10. CDR3 bases: TGTGCCAGCAGCCCCCGGGACAGGACGTTCACAGATACGCAGTATTTT. This encodes CASSPRDRTFTDTQYF.

V usage is TRBV4-1 and J usage is TRBJ1-1; 10 bases match TRBD1. With 2 bases clipped from V and 5 bases from J, the junction kept 5 bases outside the gene matches. The germline V gene has CDR1 MGHRA and CDR2 YSYEKL. The CDR3 length is 15 residues. CDR3 sequence reads: CASSQPGQGWTEAFF. CDR3 bases: TGCGCCAGCAGCCAACCGGGACAGGGGTGGACTGAAGCTTTCTTT.

The rearrangement uses TRBV12-5 and TRBJ1-1, with D unclear. With 0 bases removed from V and 4 bases from J, the gap between germline ends came to 12 bases. CDR3 length equals 15 residues. Germline lookup yields CDR1 LGHNT and CDR2 FRNRAP. The DNA of the CDR3 is TGTGCTAGTGGTTTGGTTTCGATGGTTGGCACTGAAGCTTTCTTT. Amino acids: CASGLVSMVGTEAFF.